This record concerns one T cell receptor (beta chain) sequence. The specificity of this receptor is unknown. No much larger clone is present one base from it, and per-base qualities are unavailable. CDR1 and CDR2 are read off the germline V gene as SGHRS and YFSETQ. The junction carries 11 bases between V and J, which are trimmed by 1 base and 9 bases respectively. Its CDR3 holds 14 amino acids, cysteine through phenylalanine. Only the CDR3 region is kept as DNA, spanning 42 bases read in frame from base 1. These data belong to a study of blood T cell repertoires in COVID-19 (dated by TCRdb to the early 2020s). Context from the whole study: Collaborator samples came from the United States, Italy and Spain and covered acute and convalescent phases of COVID-19. The material from the prospective study consisted of cDNA or gDNA derived from T cells, B-cell-depleted T cells, or PBMCs. The dataset comprised deeply sampled blood TCRbeta repertoires from subjects exposed to, actively infected with, or recovered from COVID-19. The repertoires were released in a freely available public database intended as a resource for research on the immune response to SARS-CoV-2. The samples were drawn from two sources: the first 160 participants of the ongoing ImmuneRACE study, and some 1,300 subjects contributed by 6 global collaborators. Nearly every sample came with metadata listing a de-identified subject ID, COVID-19 status, age in years and sex. Where HLA class I and class II types were available, the types were taken from metadata supplied by the sample provider, not from assay-based typing.

TCRbeta CDR3 regions were amplified from genomic DNA by means of the immunoSEQ Assay, a bias-controlled multiplex PCR. On the authors' methods: Within the assay, amplification of reference gene primers was used to estimate how many nucleated cells each sample contained. To quantify the absolute abundance of each unique TCRbeta CDR3 rearrangement, sequence reads were collapsed and filtered. For each sample, productive Simpson clonality was calculated as the square root of Simpson's diversity index across productive rearrangements. Here the immuneACCESS table is served through TCRdb, limited to in-frame sequences with V and J called. Missing clones are a known gap in these copies; in checked studies unresolved V genes cover under half, and the rest lacks a known reason. That table supplies the V and J calls and clone size; D and trimming were determined from the DNA. Counted in this sample were approximately 200,000 clones; approximately 83% of them appeared once. About 8% of the sample is in the top ten clones.

Collaborating institutions collected whole blood in K2EDTA tubes following their own protocols. For TCRbeta analysis, collaborators shipped samples in one of three forms: frozen whole blood, isolated PBMCs, or DNA extracted from either of those sample types. Here is what the overall study found, with its caveats: Clinical and demographic metadata were provided uncurated, with the amount varying by source and participant.

Sequencing was carried out using peripheral blood. This clonotype originated in a woman aged 45 to 65 with acute or convalescent COVID-19. Here the chain combines TRBV5-1 and TRBJ1-6, with the D gene not confidently named. The DNA is as follows: TGCGCCAGCAGCTTGTCCCAGGCTGGTTCACCCCTCCACTTT. The resulting protein is CASSLSQAGSPLHF.